This T cell receptor beta chain was sequenced in a study of tumor and adjacent non-tumor tissue in lung cancer. Study outcomes and limitations: Significantly higher TCR diversity was found in tumor than normal lung. Top 100 clones took a larger repertoire share in normal lung.

TCRbeta libraries were built with three rounds of nested PCR, modified from ARM-PCR. TCRdb re-analysed the multiplex PCR reads in MiXCR, keeping a single row per CDR3 protein. The sample yields over 60,000 distinct CDR3 sequences, approximately 79% seen once. About this clonotype: Its antigen remains unidentified.

This sample's RNA came from whole unsorted tissue. Newly diagnosed lung cancer patients had thoracic surgery in China, August–late 2014, without prior chemotherapy. Looked up from germline, CDR1 is MDHEN and CDR2 is SYDVKM. Trimming removed 5 bases at V and 3 bases at J, with 16 bases between. CDR3 size: 15 residues. Material: lung tumor tissue. The V call is TRBV28, the J call TRBJ2-5; tentatively, D is TRBD2 (6 bases). The TCR sequence derives from a woman aged 45-60 years with non-small cell lung cancer. The CDR3 loop reads CASSLGFSGEETQYF. The CDR3 DNA reads as TGTGCCAGCAGTCTGGGGTTTAGCGGAGAAGAGACCCAGTACTTC. Looking up the rest from reference TRBV28 and TRBJ2-5 gives the full variable domain: DVKVTQSSRYLVKRTGEKVFLECVQDMDHENMFWYRQDPGLGLRLIYFSYDVKMKEKGDIPEGYSVSREKKERFSLILESASTNQTSMYLCASSLGFSGEETQYFGPGTRLLVL.